This T cell receptor beta chain is from a study of blood T cell repertoires in COVID-19. About the study: T cells, B-cell-depleted T cells, or PBMCs supplied cDNA or gDNA.

Participants spanned ages about 18 to 100 years and resided in about 24 US areas. Each participant's cohort was designated according to participant-reported clinical history. How the authors handled the data: Counts of nucleated cells, estimated from reference gene primer amplification, were obtained. Measured with immunoSEQ multiplex PCR; TCRdb has only the in-frame clones, and not every one. V, J and clone size are taken as reported in that table, and D and trimming were inferred from the DNA itself. This sample carries 350,000 or so clones, approximately 86% of them seen once, and the ten largest clones take 4% to 5%. Sequencing was done on a sample of PBMCs or T cells enriched from blood (not recorded which). The clonotype was recovered from a woman in her thirties or forties with acute COVID-19.

Written as DNA, the CDR3 is TGTGCCAGTAGGGGACAGGGCTATGATGGCTACACCTTC. Translation gives CASRGQGYDGYTF. The chain combines TRBV19 with TRBJ1-2; 9 nucleotides line up with TRBD1. CDR3 length equals 13 residues. Germline CDR1 is LNHDA and CDR2 is SQIVND (reference sequence). The J segment lost 6 bases and the V segment lost 6 bases, leaving 5 bases of the junction unmatched. Together with reference TRBV19 and TRBJ1-2, the CDR3 gives the full variable domain: DGGITQSPKYLFRKEGQNVTLSCEQNLNHDAMYWYRQDPGQGLRLIYYSQIVNDFQKGDIAEGYSVSREKKESFPLTVTSAQKNPTAFYLCASRGQGYDGYTFGSGTRLTVV.